The present T cell receptor beta chain was sequenced within a study of shared clonotypes between healthy human individuals. Study-level findings and limits: Generation probabilities were higher for clonotypes shared across all four sorted-subset donors than for unshared ones.

V was trimmed by 7 bases and J by 3 bases, leaving 16 bases between them. The CDR3 spans 14 residues. CDR1 is ENHRY and CDR2 is SYGVKD in the germline V gene. As concerns this clone: The target antigen is unknown.

CD45RO-negative, CCR7-selected cells formed the naive CD8 fraction, which excluded terminally differentiated effector memory CD45RA+ cells. Genomic DNA per cell subset filled all wells of several immunoSEQ plates. In the original analysis: ImmunoSEQ output held junction-only sequences without quality scores, so filtering differed. Method: immunoSEQ multiplex PCR; TCRdb's copy keeps in-frame clones and lacks some. D and trimming come from the DNA, and the V and J calls and clone size come from that table. Counted here are about 2.1 million clones, about 93% occurring once; the ten biggest clones make up more than 1.5%.

The TCR comes from a man in his late teens or twenties in good health. Some clones in this sample may be carry-over from other donors' samples. Input material: naive CD8+ T cells from PBMCs. The rearrangement uses TRBV10-3 and TRBJ2-7; a weak D match, TRBD2 (5 bases). CDR3 residues: CAINRNPEGYEQYF. In DNA, the CDR3 is TGTGCCATCAATAGGAATCCAGAGGGCTACGAGCAGTACTTC.